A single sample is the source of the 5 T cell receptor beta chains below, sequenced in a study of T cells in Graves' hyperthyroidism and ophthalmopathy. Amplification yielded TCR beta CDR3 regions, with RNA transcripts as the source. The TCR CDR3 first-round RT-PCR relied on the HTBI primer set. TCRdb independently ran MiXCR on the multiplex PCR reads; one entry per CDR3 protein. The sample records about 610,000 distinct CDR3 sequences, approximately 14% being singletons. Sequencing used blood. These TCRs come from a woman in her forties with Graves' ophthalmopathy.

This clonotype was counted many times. The CDR3 sequence: CASSLLANQETQYF. The CDR3 nucleotides read TGTGCCAGCAGTTTATTAGCGAACCAAGAGACCCAGTACTTC. This sequence joins TRBV28 and TRBJ2-5; possible D gene TRBD2, 5 bases. The length of the CDR3 is 14 residues. Germline values: CDR1 MDHEN, CDR2 SYDVKM. Trimming took 1 base from V and 0 from J, leaving 6 bases between them. Looking up the rest from reference TRBV28 and TRBJ2-5 gives the full variable domain: DVKVTQSSRYLVKRTGEKVFLECVQDMDHENMFWYRQDPGLGLRLIYFSYDVKMKEKGDIPEGYSVSREKKERFSLILESASTNQTSMYLCASSLLANQETQYFGPGTRLLVL.

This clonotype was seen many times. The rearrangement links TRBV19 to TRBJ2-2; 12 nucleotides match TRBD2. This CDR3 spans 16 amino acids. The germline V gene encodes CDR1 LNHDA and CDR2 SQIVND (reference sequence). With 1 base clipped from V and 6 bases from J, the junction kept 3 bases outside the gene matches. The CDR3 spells CASSIGLAGEPGELFF. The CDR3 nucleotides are TGTGCCAGTAGTATAGGACTAGCGGGAGAACCCGGGGAGCTGTTTTTT.

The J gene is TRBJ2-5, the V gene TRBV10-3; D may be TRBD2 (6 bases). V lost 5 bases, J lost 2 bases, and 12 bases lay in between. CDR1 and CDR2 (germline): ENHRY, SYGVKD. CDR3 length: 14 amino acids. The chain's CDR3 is CAISSGTSQETQYF. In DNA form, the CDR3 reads TGTGCCATCAGTTCCGGGACTTCACAAGAGACCCAGTACTTC.

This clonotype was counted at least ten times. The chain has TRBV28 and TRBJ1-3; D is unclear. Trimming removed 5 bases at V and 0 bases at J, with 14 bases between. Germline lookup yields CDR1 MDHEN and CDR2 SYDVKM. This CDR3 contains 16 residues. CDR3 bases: TGTGCCAGCAGTGCGCCAACTGTGGACTCTGGAAACACCATATATTTT. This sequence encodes CASSAPTVDSGNTIYF.

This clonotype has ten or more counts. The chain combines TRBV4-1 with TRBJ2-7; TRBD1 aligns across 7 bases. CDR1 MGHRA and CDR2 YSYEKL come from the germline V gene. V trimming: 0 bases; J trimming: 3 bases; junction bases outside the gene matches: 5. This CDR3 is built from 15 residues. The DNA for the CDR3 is TGCGCCAGCAGCCAAGAGCACAGGGGTGGCTACGAGCAGTACTTC. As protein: CASSQEHRGGYEQYF.